This entry lists 13 T cell receptor beta chains sequenced from one sample in a study of molecular identifiers for immune sequencing clone quantification (dated by TCRdb to 2016 to 2019). The library was prepared using PCR. The sequencer was a NextSeq 500. TCRdb handled the public reads itself, with Q25 trimming in fastp and clone calling in MiXCR, and kept productive beta chains. Rows matching on CDR3 protein sequence are summarized as one entry with the most common DNA and genes. The sample table shows about 320,000 distinct CDR3 sequences, and roughly a quarter are seen once. Of the sample, about 0.71% is held by the ten largest clones. The specimen was naive CD8+ T cells from blood, with Jurkat cell RNA spiked in. The sample's cell subset or site label is to be understood as: FACS-sorted CD8+CD4-CCR7+CD45RA+ naive T cells. These receptors were obtained from a human donor in good health. Some libraries in this study had Jurkat cell RNA spiked in.

At least ten counts were recorded for this clonotype. The chain links TRBV5-6 to TRBJ2-7; weak D call: TRBD2 (6 bases). The germline V gene has CDR1 SGHDT and CDR2 YYEEEE. This CDR3 region has 15 residues. V lost 0 bases and J lost 6, with 16 bases in between. Here the CDR3 reads CASSLAGLAASEQYF. CDR3 in DNA: TGTGCCAGCAGCTTGGCGGGACTCGCGGCCTCCGAGCAGTACTTC.

A note on this clonotype: The CDR3 ends on some other residue instead of the conserved phenylalanine or tryptophan, so this is likely a read error. The chain has TRBV6-5 and TRBJ2-3; D gene unclear. V lost 2 bases to trimming and J lost 3 bases, with 6 bases between them. Germline V gene data show CDR1 as MNHEY and CDR2 as SVGAGI. The CDR3 runs to 13 residues. The CDR3 region is CASSYVATDTQYS. The CDR3, as DNA: TGTGCCAGCAGTTACGTGGCGACAGATACGCAGTATTCT.

With regard to this clonotype: One end of the junction fails to match germline, which may point to a read error. The chain uses TRBV5-6 and TRBJ1-2; TRBD1 matches at 7 bases. Germline CDR1 is SGHDT and CDR2 is YYEEEE. The CDR3 consists of 16 residues. The CDR3 sequence: CVSSWETGYHNYGYTF. For the CDR3, the DNA is TGTGTCAGCAGCTGGGAGACAGGGTATCATAACTATGGCTACACCTTC.

The table lists this clonotype with a few counts. The chain has TRBV28 and TRBJ1-1; D may be TRBD1 (5 bases). V was shortened by 5 bases and J by 3 bases, with 16 bases between the two germline ends. This CDR3 region has 15 residues. The V gene's germline CDR1 is MDHEN and CDR2 SYDVKM. For the CDR3, the DNA is TGTGCCAGCAGTCAACAATGGGGGGTGCACACTGAAGCTTTCTTT. Its protein product is CASSQQWGVHTEAFF. Complete variable domain (other parts from reference TRBV28 and TRBJ1-1): DVKVTQSSRYLVKRTGEKVFLECVQDMDHENMFWYRQDPGLGLRLIYFSYDVKMKEKGDIPEGYSVSREKKERFSLILESASTNQTSMYLCASSQQWGVHTEAFFGQGTRLTVV.

The rearrangement links TRBV13 to TRBJ2-7, with 12 bases aligning to TRBD1. This CDR3 region has 16 residues. The trim removed 2 bases at V and 7 bases at J, leaving 9 bases unmatched. CDR1 is PRHDT, CDR2 FYEKMQ, per germline (reference sequence). CDR3: CASSLTLGQGAGEQYF. The CDR3 DNA reads as TGTGCCAGCAGCTTAACGTTGGGACAGGGGGCCGGTGAGCAGTACTTC.

The rearrangement uses TRBV11-3 and TRBJ2-7; D tentatively fits TRBD1 or TRBD2 (5 bases each). Germline CDR1 and CDR2: SGHNT and YENEEA. With 4 bases removed from V and 2 bases from J, the gap between germline ends came to 15 bases. The CDR3 totals 15 residues. This CDR3 reads CASSSRTGAAYEQYF. The CDR3 DNA reads TGTGCCAGCAGCTCCCGGACTGGGGCGGCCTACGAGCAGTACTTC.

In this sample, this clonotype turned up a few times. V usage is TRBV6-4 and J usage is TRBJ2-3; TRBD2 matches at 9 bases. The CDR3 is made up of 16 amino acids. The germline V gene has CDR1 MRHNA and CDR2 SNTAGT. Trimming at V came to 3 bases and at J to 4 bases, leaving 8 bases not matched to a gene. The CDR3 sequence is CASSEFAGGPPDTQYF. The DNA for the CDR3 is TGTGCCAGCAGTGAGTTTGCGGGAGGGCCCCCAGATACGCAGTATTTT.

This clonotype was counted ten times or more. V gene TRBV5-8 combines with J gene TRBJ2-1; D is unclear. The ends were cut back, 1 base at V and 6 bases at J, with 8 bases in the middle. This CDR3 has 13 residues. Germline V gene lookup returns CDR1 SGHTS and CDR2 YDEGEE. This CDR3 is CASSLSLGNEQFF. For the CDR3, the DNA is TGTGCCAGCAGCTTGTCTCTCGGCAATGAGCAGTTCTTC.

This clonotype has at least ten counts. This chain links TRBV7-9 with TRBJ2-6, with D unclear. V dropped 1 base and J dropped 0 bases, with 13 bases sitting between them. The V gene's germline CDR1 is SEHNR and CDR2 FQNEAQ (reference sequence). The CDR3 runs 18 residues. The CDR3 sequence: CASSLGELKSSGANVLTF. The CDR3 DNA follows: TGTGCCAGCAGCTTAGGTGAATTGAAGTCCTCTGGGGCCAACGTCCTGACTTTC. Full variable domain (missing parts from reference TRBV7-9 and TRBJ2-6): DTGVSQNPRHKITKRGQNVTFRCDPISEHNRLYWYRQTLGQGPEFLTYFQNEAQLEKSRLLSDRFSAERPKGSFSTLEIQRTEQGDSAMYLCASSLGELKSSGANVLTFGAGSRLTVL.

The gene calls are TRBV5-6 and TRBJ1-3; D is unclear. The CDR3 sequence is 12 residues long. Trimming pared 4 bases from V and 4 bases from J, leaving 6 bases between. The germline gives CDR1 SGHDT, CDR2 YYEEEE. The CDR3 loop is CASSPLGNTIYF. CDR3 nucleotides: TGTGCCAGCAGCCCCTTGGGAAACACCATATATTTT. Full variable domain (missing parts from reference TRBV5-6 and TRBJ1-3): DAGVTQSPTHLIKTRGQQVTLRCSPKSGHDTVSWYQQALGQGPQFIFQYYEEEERQRGNFPDRFSGHQFPNYSSELNVNALLLGDSALYLCASSPLGNTIYFGEGSWLTVV.

This clonotype appeared a few times. V is TRBV10-3 and J is TRBJ2-3, with no clear D. The V end was cut by 4 bases, the J end by 1 base, with 6 bases between. Germline CDR1 ENHRY, CDR2 SYGVKD. This CDR3 region has 13 residues. DNA of the CDR3: TGTGCCATCAGTGTGTCCGGCACAGATACGCAGTATTTT. This encodes CAISVSGTDTQYF.

The genes are TRBV6-6 and TRBJ2-1, with 9 bases identical to TRBD2. J gave up 10 bases and V 2 bases, and 12 bases lay outside the gene matches. Looked up from germline, CDR1 is MNHNY and CDR2 is SVGAGI (reference sequence). This CDR3 has 16 residues. CDR3 DNA: TGTGCCAGCAGTTACGTGGCGGGAGGGCCAGGGGCCGAGCAGTTCTTC. Its protein is CASSYVAGGPGAEQFF.

This clonotype was observed a handful of times. The rearrangement joins TRBV28 to TRBJ1-4; TRBD1 matches 7 bases. This CDR3 region has 15 residues. J was trimmed by 4 bases and V by 6 bases; bases with no gene match: 8. Germline V CDR1 and CDR2: MDHEN, SYDVKM. CDR3: CASSPTGPINEKLFF. CDR3 DNA: TGTGCCAGCAGCCCGACAGGGCCTATTAATGAAAAACTGTTTTTT.